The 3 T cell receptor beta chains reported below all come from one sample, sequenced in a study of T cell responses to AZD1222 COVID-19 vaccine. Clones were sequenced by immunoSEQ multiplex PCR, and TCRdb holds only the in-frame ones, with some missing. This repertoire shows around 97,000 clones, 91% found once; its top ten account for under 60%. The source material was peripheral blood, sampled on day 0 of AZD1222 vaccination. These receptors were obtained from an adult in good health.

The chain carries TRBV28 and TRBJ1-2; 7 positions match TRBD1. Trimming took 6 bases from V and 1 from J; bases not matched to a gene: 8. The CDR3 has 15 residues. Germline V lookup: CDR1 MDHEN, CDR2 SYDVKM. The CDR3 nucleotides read TGTGCCAGCAGCCCCCAGGGGGTGAATAACTATGGCTACACCTTC. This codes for CASSPQGVNNYGYTF.

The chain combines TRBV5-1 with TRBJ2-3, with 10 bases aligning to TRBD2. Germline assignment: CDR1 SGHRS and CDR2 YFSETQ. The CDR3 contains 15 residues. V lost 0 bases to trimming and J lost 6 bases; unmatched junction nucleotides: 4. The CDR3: CASSLVAGGRDTQYF. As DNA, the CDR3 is TGCGCCAGCAGCTTGGTAGCGGGAGGAAGGGATACGCAGTATTTT.

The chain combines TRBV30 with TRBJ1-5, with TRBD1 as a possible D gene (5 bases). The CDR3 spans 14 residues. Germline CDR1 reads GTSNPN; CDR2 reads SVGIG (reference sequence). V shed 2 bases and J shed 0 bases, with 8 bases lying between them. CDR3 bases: TGTGCCTGGAGTAAACAGGTTAGCAATCAGCCCCAGCATTTT. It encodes CAWSKQVSNQPQHF.